The clone carrying this T cell receptor beta chain was recorded once. Its antigen is not identified. Assay used: immunoSEQ multiplex PCR; TCRdb lists only in-frame clones, some missing. The sample has around 15,000 clones, 82% seen once. The source of the sample is a study of somatic mutations in cytotoxic T cells in rheumatoid arthritis. Study overall: A 30 ml EDTA sample of patient blood was drawn right after diagnosis, before any treatment. Study-level points and caveats: Unknown were the antigen targets of the expanded CD8+ clones. Rheumatoid arthritis patients and age-matched healthy controls showed no significant difference in CD8+ T-cell clonality.

Flow cytometry served to check the purity of CD4+ and CD8+ cells, which were isolated by positive magnetic bead selection. This CDR3 comprises 16 residues. Germline CDR1 and CDR2: PRHDT and FYEKMQ (reference sequence). Trimming at V came to 4 bases and at J to 0 bases, leaving 6 bases not matched to a gene. This TCR was recovered from an adult with rheumatoid arthritis. Material: CD8+ T cells sorted from blood. V gene TRBV13 combines with J gene TRBJ2-1; 7 nucleotides align to TRBD1. CDR3 coding DNA: TGTGCCAGCAGCTCGTGGACAGGCCACTCCTACAATGAGCAGTTCTTC. It codes for CASSSWTGHSYNEQFF.